This T cell receptor (beta chain) originates from a study of regulatory T cells in long-lasting Graves disease. Trimming left V 8 bases short and J 12 bases short, with 19 bases between. The CDR3 runs 12 residues. CDR1 and CDR2 (germline): LNHDA, SQIVND (reference sequence). Sequencing libraries for TCR beta were prepared with iRepertoire HTBI primers and Arm-PCR of CDR3 regions. TCRdb processed the multiplex PCR reads anew with MiXCR; each CDR3 protein has one entry. The data show 700,000 or so distinct CDR3 sequences, with around 30% seen just once and under 50% held by the top ten. Time point noted: persistent/refractory GD, antithyroid drugs over 5 years with positive TRAb. RNA isolated from PBMCs was used to make the TCR library.

The input for sequencing was peripheral blood mononuclear cells (PBMCs), taken when the disease was refractory, from a patient treated with antithyroid drugs. The genes are TRBV19 and TRBJ1-1; D gene unclear. The receptor comes from a female donor with Graves disease. The CDR3 reads CASSDFPPLTFF. CDR3 coding DNA: TGTGCCAGTTCGGACTTCCCTCCCTTAACTTTCTTT.